The 21 T cell receptor beta chains in this list originate from one sample, sequenced in a study of blood T cell repertoires in COVID-19. Clones were sequenced by immunoSEQ multiplex PCR, and TCRdb holds only the in-frame ones, with some missing. Among under 300,000 clones listed, approximately 80% were seen once. The sequenced sample consisted of peripheral blood. The receptors were gathered from a woman aged 55 to 70 with active or convalescent COVID-19.

This clone was seen a handful of times. The chain combines TRBV20-1 with TRBJ1-1; the match to TRBD1 covers 7 bases. Germline V gene sequence: CDR1 DFQATT, CDR2 SNEGSKA (reference sequence). Germline trimming cut 5 bases from V and 9 bases from J; bases unmatched to any gene: 6. The CDR3 loop spans 11 amino acids. The CDR3 DNA reads TGCAGTGCTTCCCGACAGGGTAAAGCTTTCTTT. Encoded protein: CSASRQGKAFF.

This clone turned up a few times. The chain links TRBV6-5 to TRBJ1-5; 7 positions match TRBD1. The CDR3 runs to 13 residues. Germline V lookup: CDR1 MNHEY, CDR2 SVGAGI. Trimming cost V 6 bases and J 5 bases; bases outside gene matches: 4. The CDR3 bases are TGTGCCAGCAGAAGACAGGGTGATCAGCCCCAGCATTTT. This gives the protein CASRRQGDQPQHF.

The chain links TRBV4-2 to TRBJ1-6; tentative D call: TRBD1 (6 bases). V dropped 2 bases and J dropped 10 bases, with 15 bases sitting between them. The CDR3 consists of 15 residues. Per germline, CDR1 LGHNA and CDR2 YNFKEQ. The CDR3 nucleotides are TGTGCCAGCAGCCAAAGTAACAGGGAGGGATCACCCCTCCACTTT. Amino acids: CASSQSNREGSPLHF.

This rearrangement joins TRBV3-1 (or the pseudogene TRBV3-2) to TRBJ1-4; D gene uncertain. The CDR3 sequence is 16 residues long. The V gene lost 2 bases and the J gene lost 7 bases, with 17 bases spanning the gap. From germline, CDR1 is LGHDT and CDR2 YNNKEL (reference sequence). The CDR3 DNA reads as TGTGCCAGCAGCCAACGAGGCACCTTCGGCGGTGAAAAACTGTTTTTT. Translating gives CASSQRGTFGGEKLFF.

This clone appeared once. The chain recombines TRBV3-1 (or the pseudogene TRBV3-2) with TRBJ1-4, with TRBD1 matching 12 bases. The V gene end was trimmed by 4 bases and the J gene end by 5 bases; junction bases not matched to a gene: 8. Germline lookup yields CDR1 LGHDT and CDR2 YNNKEL (reference sequence). CDR3 length: 17 residues. The CDR3 reads CASSLMGQGAPNEKLFF. The CDR3 nucleotides are TGTGCCAGCAGCCTAATGGGACAGGGGGCCCCAAATGAAAAACTGTTTTTT.

The chain has TRBV3-1 (or the pseudogene TRBV3-2) and TRBJ2-1; 7 positions agree with TRBD2. The CDR3 extends over 16 amino acids. The V gene end was trimmed by 4 bases and the J gene end by 5 bases; junction bases not matched to a gene: 11. Per germline, CDR1 LGHDT and CDR2 YNNKEL (reference sequence). The CDR3 nucleotides are TGTGCCAGCAGCCCCCTAGCTGGCGGGGGTCACAATGAGCAGTTCTTC. This gives the protein CASSPLAGGGHNEQFF.

The chain has TRBV7-2 and TRBJ1-6; 12 bases are a match to TRBD1. Looked up from germline, CDR1 is SGHTA and CDR2 is FQGNSA. V trimming: 5 bases; J trimming: 10 bases; junction bases outside the gene matches: 12. The CDR3 is made up of 17 amino acids. The CDR3 loop is CASSVGQGASLGSPLHF. In DNA, the CDR3 is TGTGCCAGCAGCGTGGGACAGGGGGCCTCCCTGGGGTCACCCCTCCACTTT. The complete variable domain, with remaining parts taken from reference TRBV7-2 and TRBJ1-6, reads GAGVSQSPSNKVTEKGKDVELRCDPISGHTALYWYRQSLGQGLEFLIYFQGNSAPDKSGLPSDRFSAERTGGSVSTLTIQRTQQEDSAVYLCASSVGQGASLGSPLHFGNGTRLTVT.

V gene TRBV7-2 combines with J gene TRBJ2-1; D might be TRBD2 (6 bases). Germline-derived CDR1 and CDR2 are SGHTA and FQGNSA. The V end lost 5 bases, the J end lost 10 bases, and 24 bases lay between the germline ends. The CDR3 totals 16 residues. CDR3 sequence reads: CASSTRSPTTSREQFF. Here the CDR3 DNA reads TGTGCCAGCAGCACGCGCAGCCCGACGACTAGTCGAGAGCAGTTCTTC.

This clone was seen only once. V usage is TRBV3-1 (or the pseudogene TRBV3-2) and J usage is TRBJ2-1; D call uncertain. This CDR3 contains 13 residues. V lost 1 base, J lost 6 bases, and 7 bases lay in between. The germline V gene has CDR1 LGHDT and CDR2 YNNKEL (reference sequence). The CDR3 coding sequence is TGTGCCAGCAGCCAAGCCGTGAGCAATGAGCAGTTCTTC. As protein: CASSQAVSNEQFF.

The chain recombines TRBV19 with TRBJ2-1; 9 bases are shared with TRBD1. CDR1 LNHDA and CDR2 SQIVND come from the germline V gene (reference sequence). The CDR3 runs 15 residues. V trimming: 3 bases; J trimming: 4 bases; junction bases outside the gene matches: 4. CDR3 DNA: TGTGCCAGTAGTATCCTTGGACAGGGGTACAATGAGCAGTTCTTC. Translated: CASSILGQGYNEQFF. The entire variable domain, with the rest obtained from reference TRBV19 and TRBJ2-1, is as follows: DGGITQSPKYLFRKEGQNVTLSCEQNLNHDAMYWYRQDPGQGLRLIYYSQIVNDFQKGDIAEGYSVSREKKESFPLTVTSAQKNPTAFYLCASSILGQGYNEQFFGPGTRLTVL.

In this sample, this clone turned up a few times. This chain uses TRBV29-1 with TRBJ1-2; D is perhaps TRBD1 (5 bases). Trimming took 7 bases from V and 6 from J, leaving 12 bases between them. CDR1 and CDR2 (germline): SQVTM, ANQGSEA. CDR3 length: 11 residues. The CDR3 DNA reads as TGCAGCGGCGGGACCTCCCATGGCTACACCTTC. It translates to CSGGTSHGYTF.

This clone came up a few times. The chain is built from TRBV29-1 and TRBJ1-1, with 8 nucleotides matching TRBD1. The germline V gene has CDR1 SQVTM and CDR2 ANQGSEA. This CDR3 spans 14 amino acids. Trimming cost V 5 bases and J 5 bases; bases outside gene matches: 10. CDR3 nucleotide sequence: TGCAGCGTTTTACGCCGAGACAGGGGAACTGAAGCTTTCTTT. It specifies CSVLRRDRGTEAFF.

The chain combines TRBV6-1 with TRBJ1-6, with 9 bases that match TRBD1. Germline V gene data show CDR1 as MNHNS and CDR2 as SASEGT. Trimming removed 8 bases from V and 7 bases from J; junction bases left unmatched: 6. The CDR3 is 14 residues long. CDR3 in amino acids: CASRSDRGNSPLHF. The CDR3 nucleotides are TGTGCCAGCCGTTCGGACAGGGGCAATTCACCCCTCCACTTT.

CDR3 amino acids: CASSDISHRSTEAFF. CDR3 DNA sequence: TGTGCCAGCAGTGATATTAGTCATCGAAGCACTGAAGCTTTCTTT. V usage is TRBV2 and J usage is TRBJ1-1; D is unresolved. V gave up 3 bases and J gave up 4 bases, with 15 bases separating them. This CDR3 is built from 15 residues. CDR1 SNHLY and CDR2 FYNNEI come from the germline V gene.

This chain joins TRBV6-1 and TRBJ1-1; 7 nucleotides match TRBD1. Losses at the gene ends were 2 bases for V and 0 bases for J; bases not matched to a gene: 3. Germline lookup yields CDR1 MNHNS and CDR2 SASEGT. The CDR3 contains 15 residues. The CDR3 nucleotides are TGTGCCAGCAGTGAAAGGGGACAGATGAACACTGAAGCTTTCTTT. Residues: CASSERGQMNTEAFF.

The V and J genes are TRBV10-3 and TRBJ1-2, with 7 bases identical to TRBD1. The junction had 5 bases not matched to a gene; V was cut back by 0 bases and J by 1 base. This CDR3 region has 16 residues. CDR1 and CDR2 from the germline V gene are ENHRY and SYGVKD. Here the CDR3 reads CAISESGGGNNYGYTF. The CDR3 DNA reads as TGTGCCATCAGTGAGTCTGGAGGGGGCAATAACTATGGCTACACCTTC.

The chain combines TRBV24-1 with TRBJ2-1; the D gene is possibly TRBD2 (5 bases). Trimming shortened V by 7 bases and J by 6 bases, and 12 bases separated the two germline ends. This CDR3 has 13 amino acids. Germline V gives CDR1 KGHDR, CDR2 SFDVKD. The DNA of the CDR3 is TGTGCCACCAGGGCCGCGGGCGGCAATGAGCAGTTCTTC. Translated, it gives CATRAAGGNEQFF.

The rearrangement uses TRBV6-2 or TRBV6-3 and TRBJ2-3; 9 bases fit TRBD2. The CDR3 consists of 15 residues. From germline, CDR1 is MNHEY and CDR2 SVGEGT. V shed 6 bases and J 0 bases; nucleotides not matched to a gene: 4. DNA of the CDR3: TGTGCCAGCAGCCCCGGACTAGCGAGCACAGATACGCAGTATTTT. Residues: CASSPGLASTDTQYF.

The chain is built from TRBV7-6 and TRBJ1-3; D is uncertain. This CDR3 contains 18 residues. The V and J ends lost 1 base and 7 bases respectively, with 23 bases between them. Germline V gene sequence: CDR1 SGHVS, CDR2 FNYEAQ. CDR3 DNA sequence: TGTGCCAGCAGCTTAGGGTCCGGCCAGCCAACTCTGGAGAACACCATATATTTT. This encodes CASSLGSGQPTLENTIYF.

The rearrangement uses TRBV18 and TRBJ2-5; D perhaps matches TRBD2 (5 bases). There are 14 residues in the CDR3. Trimming cost V 1 base and J 6 bases, with 12 bases left between them. In germline, CDR1 is KGHSH, CDR2 LQKENI. CDR3 sequence (DNA): TGTGCCAGCTCACCACTCGTCGGGGTAAAGACCCAGTACTTC. Translating it yields CASSPLVGVKTQYF.

This clone was detected only once. CDR3 DNA: TGTGCCATCAGTGGGGGACAGGGGGTCTCCTACGAGCAGTACTTC. It specifies CAISGGQGVSYEQYF. The chain carries TRBV10-3 and TRBJ2-7; TRBD1 agrees at 11 bases. CDR1 is ENHRY, CDR2 SYGVKD, per germline. V shed 4 bases and J 0 bases; nucleotides not matched to a gene: 2. CDR3 length equals 15 residues.